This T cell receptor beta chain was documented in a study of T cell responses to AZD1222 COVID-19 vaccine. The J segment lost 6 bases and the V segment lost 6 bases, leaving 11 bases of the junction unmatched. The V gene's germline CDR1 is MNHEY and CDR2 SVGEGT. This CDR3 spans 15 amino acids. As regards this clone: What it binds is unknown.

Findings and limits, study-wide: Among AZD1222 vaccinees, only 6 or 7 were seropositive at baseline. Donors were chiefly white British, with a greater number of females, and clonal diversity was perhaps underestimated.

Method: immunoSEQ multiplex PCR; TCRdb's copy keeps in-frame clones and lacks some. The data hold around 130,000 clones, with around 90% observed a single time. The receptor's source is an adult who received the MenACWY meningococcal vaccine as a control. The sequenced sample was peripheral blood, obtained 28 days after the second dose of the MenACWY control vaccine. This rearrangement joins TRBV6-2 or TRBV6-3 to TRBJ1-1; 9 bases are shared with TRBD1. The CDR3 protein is CASSRAGQGKPEAFF. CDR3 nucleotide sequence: TGTGCCAGCAGCCGGGCGGGACAGGGTAAGCCTGAAGCTTTCTTT.